The rows below give T cell receptor beta chains drawn from one sample of a study of shared clonotypes between healthy human individuals. TCRdb keeps only in-frame clones here, not all; method: immunoSEQ multiplex PCR. Of millions of clones listed, 85% to 95% are singletons. Sequenced input: naive CD8+ T cells sorted from blood. Receptors were obtained from a man between 18 and 35 years old in good health. The CDR3 runs from the conserved cysteine through the conserved F or W.

v_gene,j_gene,CDR3aa
TRBV30,TRBJ1-2,CAGISRQFPNYGYTF
TRBV7-9,TRBJ2-7,CASSAPGTELYEQYF
TRBV5-6,TRBJ2-1,CASAPGGGNEQFF
TRBV27,TRBJ2-5,CASSALAGQETQYF
TRBV19,TRBJ2-1,CASSRGNEQFF
TRBV6-1,TRBJ2-2,CASRDPGTIGELFF
TRBV28,TRBJ2-7,CASSPEGLAGRGYEQYF
TRBV15,TRBJ1-1,CATSSRAPHTEAFF
TRBV11-2,TRBJ2-7,CASSLGSSYEQYF
TRBV5-6,TRBJ2-2,CASSFQDQNTGELFF
TRBV6-4,TRBJ2-7,CASSDFAGQSYEQYF
TRBV10-3,TRBJ1-2,CAISESGYGNYGYTF
TRBV7-9,TRBJ2-3,CASSLSSSSTDTQYF
TRBV14,TRBJ2-7,CASSQVWGGEQYF
TRBV27,TRBJ1-2,CASSLTGSMRGYTF
TRBV4-1,TRBJ1-2,CASSRSSDSQGLYGYTF
TRBV7-9,TRBJ2-7,CASSRGQGAHEQYF
TRBV7-7,TRBJ2-1,CASSSLAGSYNEQFF
TRBV7-9,TRBJ2-1,CASSRGADNEQFF
TRBV11-2,TRBJ2-5,CASSSRETQYF
TRBV7-9,TRBJ2-3,CASSWANTQYF
TRBV5-1,TRBJ2-1,CASSLAGTGEFF
TRBV6-6,TRBJ1-5,CASQDYSNQPQHF
TRBV5-6,TRBJ2-7,CASSLGAVGVSYEQYF
TRBV5-1,TRBJ1-1,CASSTGQGNTEAFF
TRBV7-9,TRBJ1-2,CASSSTGETYGYTF
TRBV7-9,TRBJ2-1,CASSRTSGGTYNEQFF
TRBV2,TRBJ2-5,CASEGAQETQYF
TRBV19,TRBJ1-5,CASSSQGTLSNQPQHF
TRBV13,TRBJ2-3,CASSLRGAGGADTQYF
TRBV7-9,TRBJ1-4,CASSSGQLNEKLFF
TRBV4-1,TRBJ2-5,CASSLLRSETQYF
TRBV9,TRBJ2-1,CASSQDRNEQFF
TRBV11-2,TRBJ2-1,CASSWGLADSYNEQFF
TRBV28,TRBJ1-4,CASSLRGPNEKLFF
TRBV28,TRBJ1-1,CASSFPGEEATNTEAFF
TRBV28,TRBJ1-2,CASRNSYGYTF
TRBV11-2,TRBJ2-7,CASSFWGSGYEQYF
TRBV5-8,TRBJ2-7,CASSFSDSYEQYF
TRBV27,TRBJ1-6,CASSLGPGSYNSPLHF
TRBV2,TRBJ2-3,CASSWFGTDTQYF